Given below is one TCR beta chain in context. CDR1 and CDR2 from the germline V gene are SEHNR and FQNEAQ (reference sequence). Between the trimmed V and J ends, which lost 4 bases and 4 bases, there was a span of 16 bases. The CDR3 is 15 residues long. The source of the sample is a study of blood T cell repertoires in COVID-19. At the level of the study: The cDNA or gDNA used as material had been derived from T cells, B-cell-depleted T cells, or PBMCs.

Original processing methods: Researchers report that nucleated cell counts were estimated from reference gene primer amplification. Sequenced by immunoSEQ multiplex PCR; TCRdb stores in-frame clones only, minus some. V and J calls and clone size are as listed in that table; D and trimming were resolved from the DNA. The table records around 300,000 clones, approximately 85% of them present only once. Sequencing was done on a sample of peripheral blood. The clonotype was recovered from a human donor in a cohort sampled during active COVID-19. The chain employs TRBV7-9 and TRBJ1-2, with a possible D match to TRBD1 (5 bases). For the CDR3, the DNA is TGTGCCAGCAGCTCCTCGGACGGAAGGGGCTATGGCTACACCTTC. Its protein is CASSSSDGRGYGYTF.